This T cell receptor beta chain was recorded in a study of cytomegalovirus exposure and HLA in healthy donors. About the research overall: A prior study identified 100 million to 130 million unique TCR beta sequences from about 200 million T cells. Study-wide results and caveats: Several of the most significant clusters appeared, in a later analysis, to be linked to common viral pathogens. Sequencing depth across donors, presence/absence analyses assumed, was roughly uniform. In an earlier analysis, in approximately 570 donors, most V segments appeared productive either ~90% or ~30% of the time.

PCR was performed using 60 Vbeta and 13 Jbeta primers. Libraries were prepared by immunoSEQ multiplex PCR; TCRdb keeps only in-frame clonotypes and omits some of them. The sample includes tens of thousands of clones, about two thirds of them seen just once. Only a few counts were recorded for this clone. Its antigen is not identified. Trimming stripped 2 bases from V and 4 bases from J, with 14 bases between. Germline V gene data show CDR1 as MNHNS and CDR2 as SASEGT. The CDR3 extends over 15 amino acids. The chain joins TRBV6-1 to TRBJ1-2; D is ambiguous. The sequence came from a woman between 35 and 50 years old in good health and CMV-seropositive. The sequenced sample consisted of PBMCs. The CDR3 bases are TGTGCCAGCAGTGAATCCTCGATCGGCGGCTATGGCTACACCTTC. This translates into CASSESSIGGYGYTF.